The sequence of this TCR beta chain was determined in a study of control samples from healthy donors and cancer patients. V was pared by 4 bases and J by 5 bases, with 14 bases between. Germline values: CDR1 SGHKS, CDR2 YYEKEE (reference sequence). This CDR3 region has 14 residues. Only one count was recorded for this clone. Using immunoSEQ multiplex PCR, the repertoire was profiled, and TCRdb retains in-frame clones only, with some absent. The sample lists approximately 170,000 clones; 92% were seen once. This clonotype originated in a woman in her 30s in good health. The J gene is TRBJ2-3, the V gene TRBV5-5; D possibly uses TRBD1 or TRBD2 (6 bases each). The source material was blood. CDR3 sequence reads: CASSLGGHRDTQYF. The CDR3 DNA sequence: TGTGCCAGCAGCCTAGGGGGGCACCGAGATACGCAGTATTTT.